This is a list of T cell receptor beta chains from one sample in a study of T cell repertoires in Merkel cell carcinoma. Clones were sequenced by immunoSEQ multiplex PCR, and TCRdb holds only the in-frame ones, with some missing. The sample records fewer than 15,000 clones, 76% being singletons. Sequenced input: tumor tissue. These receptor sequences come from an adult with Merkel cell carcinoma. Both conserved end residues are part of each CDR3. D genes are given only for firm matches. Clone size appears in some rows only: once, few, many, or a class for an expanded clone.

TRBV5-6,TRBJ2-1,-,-,TGTGCCAGCAGTCGCCCCGGTAGCTCCTACAATGAGCAGTTCTTC,CASSRPGSSYNEQFF
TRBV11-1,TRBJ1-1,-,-,TGTGCCAGCAGCTTAGGGATCGGGGGGCCAGCTTTCTTT,CASSLGIGGPAFF
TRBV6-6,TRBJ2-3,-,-,TGTGCCAGCAGTTACTCTCAGGATACGCAGTATTTT,CASSYSQDTQYF
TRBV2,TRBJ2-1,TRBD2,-,TGTGCCAGCAGTGAAATACTAGCGATATATGAGCAGTTCTTC,CASSEILAIYEQFF
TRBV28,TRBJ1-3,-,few,TGTGCCAGCAGGGGGGGAAGAAACACCATATATTTT,CASRGGRNTIYF
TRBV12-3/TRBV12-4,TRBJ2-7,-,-,TGTGCCAGCAGTTCTGGGGGAACCTACGAGCAGTACTTC,CASSSGGTYEQYF
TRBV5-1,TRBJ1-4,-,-,TGCGCCAGCAGCCCCGCCGGGGGGATAAGAGAAAAACTGTTTTTT,CASSPAGGIREKLFF
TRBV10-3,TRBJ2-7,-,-,TGTGCCATCAAATCGGACTACGAGCAGTACTTC,CAIKSDYEQYF
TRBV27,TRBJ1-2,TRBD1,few,TGTGCCAGCAGTTTATTTGGACAGGGTTATGGCTACACCTTC,CASSLFGQGYGYTF
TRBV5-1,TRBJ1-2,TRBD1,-,TGCGCCAGCAGCTACGGGACAGGGGTTGGTGGCTACACCTTC,CASSYGTGVGGYTF
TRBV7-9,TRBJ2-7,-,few,TGTGCCAGCAGCTTACACGGGACACCTTCCTACGAGCAGTACTTC,CASSLHGTPSYEQYF
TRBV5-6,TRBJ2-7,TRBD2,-,TGTGCCAGCAGCTTTGGGACTAGCGGGAGAGAGCAGTACTTC,CASSFGTSGREQYF
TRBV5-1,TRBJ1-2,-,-,TGCGCCAGCAGCTTTCAACAGGCAAGAGGCTACACCTTC,CASSFQQARGYTF
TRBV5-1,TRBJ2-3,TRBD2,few,TGCGCCAGCAGCTCGAGCGGGGGGGTCACAAAGCCCGATATTAGCACAGGATGGGATACGCAGTATTTT,CASSSSGGVTKPDISTGWDTQYF
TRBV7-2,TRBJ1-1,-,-,TGTGCCAGCAGCTTATTAACAAGGGCTTTCTTT,CASSLLTRAFF
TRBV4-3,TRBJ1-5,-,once,TGCGCCAGCAGCCTCCGACGGGGAAGGGATCAGCCCCAGCATTTT,CASSLRRGRDQPQHF
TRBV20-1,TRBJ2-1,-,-,TGCAGTCTTGGGCACAATGAGCAGTTCTTC,CSLGHNEQFF
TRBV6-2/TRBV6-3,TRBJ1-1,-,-,TGTGCCAGCAGTTACATGGCCACTGAAGCTTTCTTT,CASSYMATEAFF
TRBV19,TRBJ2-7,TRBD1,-,TGTGCCAGTAGTAATCCCGGGACAGGGGCCGAGCAGTACTTC,CASSNPGTGAEQYF
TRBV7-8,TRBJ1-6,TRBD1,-,TGTGCCAGCAGCACCCCTGGACAGGGTCCTAATTCACCCCTCCACTTT,CASSTPGQGPNSPLHF
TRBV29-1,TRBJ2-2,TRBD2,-,TGCAGCGTCGCCCCCAGCGGGGCCGGGGAGCTGTTTTTT,CSVAPSGAGELFF
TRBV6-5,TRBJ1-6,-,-,TGTGCCAGCAGTTACGGGGGGCCCGGTTCACCCCTCCACTTT,CASSYGGPGSPLHF
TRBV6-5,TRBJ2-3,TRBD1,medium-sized,TGTGCCAGCAGCACGGACAGGGGGCCCACAGATACGCAGTATTTT,CASSTDRGPTDTQYF
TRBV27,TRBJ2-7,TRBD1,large,TGTGCCAGCAGTTTAGTACAGGGGGCTCCTTTTGAGCAGTACTTC,CASSLVQGAPFEQYF
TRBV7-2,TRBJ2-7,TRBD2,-,TGTGCCAGCAGCTTTGATGGGACTAGCGGGAGATTGGGAGAGCAGTACTTC,CASSFDGTSGRLGEQYF
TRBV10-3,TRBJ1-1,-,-,TGTGCCATCAACATCGGGGGCTTGGACACTGAAGCTTTCTTT,CAINIGGLDTEAFF
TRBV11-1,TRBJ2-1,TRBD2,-,TGTGCCAGCGTGGGACTAGCGGGTCTCAATGAGCAGTTCTTC,CASVGLAGLNEQFF